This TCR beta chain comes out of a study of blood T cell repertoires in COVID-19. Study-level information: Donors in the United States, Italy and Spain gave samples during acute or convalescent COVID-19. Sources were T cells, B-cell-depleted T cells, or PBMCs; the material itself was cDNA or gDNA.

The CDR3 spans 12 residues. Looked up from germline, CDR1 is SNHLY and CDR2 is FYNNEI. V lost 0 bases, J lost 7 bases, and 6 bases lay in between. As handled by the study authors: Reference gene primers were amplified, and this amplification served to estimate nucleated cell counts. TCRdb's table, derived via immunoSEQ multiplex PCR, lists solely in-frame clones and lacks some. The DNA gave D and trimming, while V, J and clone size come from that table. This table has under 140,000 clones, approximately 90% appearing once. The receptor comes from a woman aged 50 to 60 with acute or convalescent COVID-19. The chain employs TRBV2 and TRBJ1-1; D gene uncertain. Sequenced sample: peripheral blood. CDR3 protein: CASSEAEDEAFF. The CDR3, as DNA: TGTGCCAGCAGTGAAGCTGAGGATGAAGCTTTCTTT.